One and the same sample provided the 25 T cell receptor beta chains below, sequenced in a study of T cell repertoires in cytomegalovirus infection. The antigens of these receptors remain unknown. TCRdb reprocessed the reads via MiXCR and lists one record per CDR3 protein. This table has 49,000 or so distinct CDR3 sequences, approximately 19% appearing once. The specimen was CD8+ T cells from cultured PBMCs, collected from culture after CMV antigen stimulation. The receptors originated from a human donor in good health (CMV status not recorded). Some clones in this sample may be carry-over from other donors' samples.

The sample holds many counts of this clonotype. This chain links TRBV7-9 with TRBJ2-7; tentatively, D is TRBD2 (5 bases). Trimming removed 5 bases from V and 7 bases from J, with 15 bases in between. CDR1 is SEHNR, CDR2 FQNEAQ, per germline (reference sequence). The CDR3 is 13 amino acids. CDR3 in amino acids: CASSLTGVGEQYF. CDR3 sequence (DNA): TGTGCCAGCAGCCTTACCGGGGTGGGGGAGCAGTACTTC.

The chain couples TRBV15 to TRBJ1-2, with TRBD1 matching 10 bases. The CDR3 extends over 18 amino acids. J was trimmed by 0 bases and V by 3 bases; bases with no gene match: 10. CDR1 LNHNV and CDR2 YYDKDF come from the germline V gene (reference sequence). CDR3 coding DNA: TGTGCCACCAGCAGTGAACGGGACAGGGGTTCTCCTAACTATGGCTACACCTTC. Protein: CATSSERDRGSPNYGYTF.

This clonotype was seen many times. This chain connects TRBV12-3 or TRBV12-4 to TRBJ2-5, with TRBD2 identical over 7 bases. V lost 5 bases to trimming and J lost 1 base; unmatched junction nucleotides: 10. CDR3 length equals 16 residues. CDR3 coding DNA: TGTGCCAGCAGTCCACTACTAGCGAATCCCCAAGAGACCCAGTACTTC. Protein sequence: CASSPLLANPQETQYF.

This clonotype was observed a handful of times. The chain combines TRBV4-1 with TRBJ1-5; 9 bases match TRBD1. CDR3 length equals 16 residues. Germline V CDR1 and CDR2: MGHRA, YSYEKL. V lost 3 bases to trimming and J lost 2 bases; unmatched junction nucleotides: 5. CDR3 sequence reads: CASSQRTGVGNQPQHF. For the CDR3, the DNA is TGCGCCAGCAGCCAGAGGACAGGGGTGGGCAATCAGCCCCAGCATTTT.

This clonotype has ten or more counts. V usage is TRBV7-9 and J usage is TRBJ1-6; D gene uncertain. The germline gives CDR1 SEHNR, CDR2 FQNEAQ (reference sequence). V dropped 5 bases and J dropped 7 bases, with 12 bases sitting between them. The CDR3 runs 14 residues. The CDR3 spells CASSPQASNSPLHF. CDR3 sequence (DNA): TGTGCCAGCAGCCCCCAGGCGAGCAATTCACCCCTCCACTTT.

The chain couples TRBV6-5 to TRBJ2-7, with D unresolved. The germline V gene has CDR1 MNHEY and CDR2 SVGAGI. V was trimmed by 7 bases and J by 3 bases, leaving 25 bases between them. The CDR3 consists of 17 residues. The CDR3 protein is CASTPGSWATDHYEQYF. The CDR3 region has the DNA TGTGCCAGCACCCCCGGTTCTTGGGCGACCGACCACTACGAGCAGTACTTC.

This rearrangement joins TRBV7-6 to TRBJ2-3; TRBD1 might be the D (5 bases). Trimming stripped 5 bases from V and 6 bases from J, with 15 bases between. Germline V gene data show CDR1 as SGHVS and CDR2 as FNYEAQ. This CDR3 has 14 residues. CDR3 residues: CASSPRKGSDTQYF. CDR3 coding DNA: TGTGCCAGCAGCCCTCGGAAGGGGTCTGATACGCAGTATTTT.

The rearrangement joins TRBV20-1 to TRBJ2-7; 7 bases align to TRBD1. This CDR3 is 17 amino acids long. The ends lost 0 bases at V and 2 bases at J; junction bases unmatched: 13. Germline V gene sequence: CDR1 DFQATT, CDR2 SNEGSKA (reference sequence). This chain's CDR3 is CSARDQLLQGLTYEQYF. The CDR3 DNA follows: TGCAGTGCTAGAGATCAGCTACTACAGGGGCTCACCTACGAGCAGTACTTC.

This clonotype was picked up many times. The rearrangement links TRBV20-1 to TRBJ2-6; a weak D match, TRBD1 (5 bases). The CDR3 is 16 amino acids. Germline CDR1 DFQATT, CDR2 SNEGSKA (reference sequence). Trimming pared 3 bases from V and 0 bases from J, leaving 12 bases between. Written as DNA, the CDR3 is TGCAGTGCTAGGGGGCGTCGGTTCTCTGGGGCCAACGTCCTGACTTTC. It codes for CSARGRRFSGANVLTF.

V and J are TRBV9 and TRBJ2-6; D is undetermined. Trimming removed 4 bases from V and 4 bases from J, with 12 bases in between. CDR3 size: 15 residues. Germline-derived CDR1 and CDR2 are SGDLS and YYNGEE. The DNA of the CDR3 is TGTGCCAGCAGCACTCGCCGCGAGGGGGCCAACGTCCTGACTTTC. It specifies CASSTRREGANVLTF.

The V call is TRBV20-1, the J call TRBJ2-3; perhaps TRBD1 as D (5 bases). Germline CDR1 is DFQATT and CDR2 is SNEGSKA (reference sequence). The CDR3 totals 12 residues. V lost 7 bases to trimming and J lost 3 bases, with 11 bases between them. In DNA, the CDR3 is TGCAGTGGGGGCTACAAAACAGATACGCAGTATTTT. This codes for CSGGYKTDTQYF.

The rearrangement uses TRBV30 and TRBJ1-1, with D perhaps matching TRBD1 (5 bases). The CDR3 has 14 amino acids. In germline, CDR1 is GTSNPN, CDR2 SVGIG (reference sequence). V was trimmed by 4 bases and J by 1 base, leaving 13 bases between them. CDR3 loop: CAWIQVGGNTEAFF. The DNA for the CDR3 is TGTGCCTGGATACAGGTCGGGGGGAACACTGAAGCTTTCTTT.

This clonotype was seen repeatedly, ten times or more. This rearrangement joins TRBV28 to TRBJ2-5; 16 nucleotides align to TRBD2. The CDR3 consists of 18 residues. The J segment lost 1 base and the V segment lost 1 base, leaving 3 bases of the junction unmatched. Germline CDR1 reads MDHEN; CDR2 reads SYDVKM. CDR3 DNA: TGTGCCAGCAGTTTATCCGGGACTAGCGGGAGGGTCCAAGAGACCCAGTACTTC. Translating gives CASSLSGTSGRVQETQYF.

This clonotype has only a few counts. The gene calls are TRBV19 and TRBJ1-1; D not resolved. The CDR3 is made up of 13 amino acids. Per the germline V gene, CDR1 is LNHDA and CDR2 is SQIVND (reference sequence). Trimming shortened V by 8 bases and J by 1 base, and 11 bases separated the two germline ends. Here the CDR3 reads CASGGLSNTEAFF. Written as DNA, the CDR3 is TGTGCCAGTGGTGGGCTCTCGAACACTGAAGCTTTCTTT.

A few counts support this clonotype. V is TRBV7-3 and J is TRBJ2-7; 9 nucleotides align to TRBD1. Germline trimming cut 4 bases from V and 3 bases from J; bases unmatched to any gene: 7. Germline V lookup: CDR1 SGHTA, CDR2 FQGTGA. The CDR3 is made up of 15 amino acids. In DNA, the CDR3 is TGTGCCAGCAGCTCCTGGACAGGGGACGACTACGAGCAGTACTTC. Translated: CASSSWTGDDYEQYF.

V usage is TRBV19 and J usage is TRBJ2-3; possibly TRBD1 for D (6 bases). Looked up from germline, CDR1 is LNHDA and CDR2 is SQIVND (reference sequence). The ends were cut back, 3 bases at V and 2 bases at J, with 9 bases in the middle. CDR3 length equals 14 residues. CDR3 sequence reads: CASSMRGITDTQYF. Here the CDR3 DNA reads TGTGCCAGTAGTATGAGGGGGATCACAGATACGCAGTATTTT.

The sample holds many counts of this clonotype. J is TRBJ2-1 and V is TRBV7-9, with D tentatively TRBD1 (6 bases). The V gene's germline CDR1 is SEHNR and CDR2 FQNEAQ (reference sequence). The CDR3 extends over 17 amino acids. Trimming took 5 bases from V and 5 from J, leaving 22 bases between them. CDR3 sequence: CASSPRSRSGTNNEQFF. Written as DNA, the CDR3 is TGTGCCAGCAGCCCACGCTCTAGATCCGGGACAAACAATGAGCAGTTCTTC.

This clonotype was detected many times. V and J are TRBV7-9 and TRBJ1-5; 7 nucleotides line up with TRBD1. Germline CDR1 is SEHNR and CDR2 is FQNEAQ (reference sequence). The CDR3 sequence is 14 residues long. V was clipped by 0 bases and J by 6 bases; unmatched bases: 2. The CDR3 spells CASSLATGSQPQHF. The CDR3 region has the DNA TGTGCCAGCAGCTTAGCGACAGGGAGTCAGCCCCAGCATTTT.

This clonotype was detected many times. The CDR3 DNA is TGTGCCAGCAGCTTTTCCGGGACTGAGCAGTTCTTC. Encoded protein: CASSFSGTEQFF. V is TRBV11-2 and J is TRBJ2-1; D possibly uses TRBD1 or TRBD2 (5 bases each). Germline V gives CDR1 SGHAT, CDR2 FQNNGV. This CDR3 contains 12 residues. V was pared by 3 bases and J by 9 bases, with 9 bases between. Full variable domain (outside the CDR3, taken from reference TRBV11-2 and TRBJ2-1): EAGVAQSPRYKIIEKRQSVAFWCNPISGHATLYWYQQILGQGPKLLIQFQNNGVVDDSQLPKDRFSAERLKGVDSTLKIQPAKLEDSAVYLCASSFSGTEQFFGPGTRLTVL.

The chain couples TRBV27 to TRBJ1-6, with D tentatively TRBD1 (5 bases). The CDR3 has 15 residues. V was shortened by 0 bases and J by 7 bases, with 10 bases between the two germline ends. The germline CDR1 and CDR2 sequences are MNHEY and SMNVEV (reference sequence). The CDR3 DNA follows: TGTGCCAGCAGTTTATCAGGGGCAGGCAATTCACCCCTCCACTTT. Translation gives CASSLSGAGNSPLHF.

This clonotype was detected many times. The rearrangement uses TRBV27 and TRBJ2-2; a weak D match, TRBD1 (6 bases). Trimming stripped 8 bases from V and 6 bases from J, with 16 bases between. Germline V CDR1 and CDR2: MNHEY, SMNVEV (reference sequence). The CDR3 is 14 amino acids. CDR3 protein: CASSRTAASGELFF. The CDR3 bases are TGTGCCAGCTCAAGGACAGCCGCCTCCGGGGAGCTGTTTTTT.

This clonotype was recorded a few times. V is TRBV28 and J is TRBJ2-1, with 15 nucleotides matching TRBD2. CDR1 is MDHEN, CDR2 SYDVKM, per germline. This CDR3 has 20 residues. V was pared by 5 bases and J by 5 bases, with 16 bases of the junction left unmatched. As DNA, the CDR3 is TGTGCCAGCAGTACTGGGCTCTGGACTAGCGGGGGGGCCCCCGACAATGAGCAGTTCTTC. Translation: CASSTGLWTSGGAPDNEQFF.

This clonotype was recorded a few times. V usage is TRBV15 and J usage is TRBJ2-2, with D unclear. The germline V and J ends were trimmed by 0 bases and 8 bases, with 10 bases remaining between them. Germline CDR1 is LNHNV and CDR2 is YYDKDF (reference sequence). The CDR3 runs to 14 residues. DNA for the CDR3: TGTGCCACCAGCAGAGATTATGTGGAAGGGGAGCTGTTTTTT. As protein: CATSRDYVEGELFF.

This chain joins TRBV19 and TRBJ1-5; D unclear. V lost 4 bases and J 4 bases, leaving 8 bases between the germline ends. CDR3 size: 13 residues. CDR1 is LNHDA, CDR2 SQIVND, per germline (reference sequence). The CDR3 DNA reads TGTGCCAGTAGTAGGGATTGGAATCAGCCCCAGCATTTT. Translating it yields CASSRDWNQPQHF.

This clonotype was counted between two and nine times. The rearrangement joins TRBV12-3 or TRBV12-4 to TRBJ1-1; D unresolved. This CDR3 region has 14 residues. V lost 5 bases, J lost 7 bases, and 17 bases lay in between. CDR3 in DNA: TGTGCCAGCAGTGTGAATCCTGGTATCAATGAAGCTTTCTTT. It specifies CASSVNPGINEAFF.